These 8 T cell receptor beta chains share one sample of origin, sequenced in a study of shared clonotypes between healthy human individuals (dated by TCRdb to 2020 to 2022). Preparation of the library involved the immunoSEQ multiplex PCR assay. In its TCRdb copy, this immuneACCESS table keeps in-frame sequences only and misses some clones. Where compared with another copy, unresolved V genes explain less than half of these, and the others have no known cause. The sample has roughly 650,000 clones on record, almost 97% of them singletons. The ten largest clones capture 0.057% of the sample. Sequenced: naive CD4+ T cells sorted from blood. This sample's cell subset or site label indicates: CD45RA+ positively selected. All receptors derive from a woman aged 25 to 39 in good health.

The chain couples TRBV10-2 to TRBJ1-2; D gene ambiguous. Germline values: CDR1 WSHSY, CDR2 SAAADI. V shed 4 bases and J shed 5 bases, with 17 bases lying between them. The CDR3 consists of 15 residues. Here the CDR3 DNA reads TGCGCCAGCAGTGCCGGCTCGTCTGAGGGATATGGCTACACCTTC. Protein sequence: CASSAGSSEGYGYTF.

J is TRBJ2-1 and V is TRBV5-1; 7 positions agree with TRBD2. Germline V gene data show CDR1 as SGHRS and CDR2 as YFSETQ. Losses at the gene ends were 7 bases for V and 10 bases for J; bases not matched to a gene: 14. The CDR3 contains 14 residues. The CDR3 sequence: CASGAVSGAIEQFF. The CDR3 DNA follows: TGCGCCAGCGGCGCTGTCAGCGGGGCCATAGAGCAGTTCTTC. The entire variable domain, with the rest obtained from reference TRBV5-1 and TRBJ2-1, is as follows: KAGVTQTPRYLIKTRGQQVTLSCSPISGHRSVSWYQQTPGQGLQFLFEYFSETQRNKGNFPGRFSGRQFSNSRSEMNVSTLELGDSALYLCASGAVSGAIEQFFGPGTRLTVL.

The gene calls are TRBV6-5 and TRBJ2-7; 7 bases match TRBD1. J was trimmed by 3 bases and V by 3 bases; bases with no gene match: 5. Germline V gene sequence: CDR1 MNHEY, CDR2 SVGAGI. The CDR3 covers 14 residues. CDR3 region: CASSYDREDYEQYF. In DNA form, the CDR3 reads TGTGCCAGCAGTTATGACAGGGAAGACTACGAGCAGTACTTC.

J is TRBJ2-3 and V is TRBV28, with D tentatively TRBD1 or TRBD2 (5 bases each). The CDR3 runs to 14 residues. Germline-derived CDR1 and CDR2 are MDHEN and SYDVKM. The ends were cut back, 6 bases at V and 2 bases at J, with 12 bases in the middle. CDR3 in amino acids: CASSSWGFTDTQYF. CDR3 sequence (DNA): TGTGCCAGCAGCTCGTGGGGGTTCACAGATACGCAGTATTTT.

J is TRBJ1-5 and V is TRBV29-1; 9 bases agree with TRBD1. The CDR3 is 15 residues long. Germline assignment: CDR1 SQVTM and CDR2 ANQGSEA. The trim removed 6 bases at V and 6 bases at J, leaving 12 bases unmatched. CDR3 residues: CSVTTGQGAPQPQHF. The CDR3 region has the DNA TGCAGCGTGACCACGGGACAGGGCGCGCCTCAGCCCCAGCATTTT.

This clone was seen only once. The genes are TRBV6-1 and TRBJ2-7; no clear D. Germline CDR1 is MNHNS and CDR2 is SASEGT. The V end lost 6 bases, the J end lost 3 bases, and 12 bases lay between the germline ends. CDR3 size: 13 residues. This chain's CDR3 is CASSGLFHYEQYF. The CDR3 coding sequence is TGTGCCAGCAGCGGGCTATTCCACTACGAGCAGTACTTC.

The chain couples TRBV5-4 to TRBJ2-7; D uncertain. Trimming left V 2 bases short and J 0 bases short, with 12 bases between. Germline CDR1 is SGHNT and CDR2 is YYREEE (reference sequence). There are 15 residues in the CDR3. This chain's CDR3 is CASSLSSLSSYEQYF. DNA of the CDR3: TGTGCCAGCAGCTTATCTTCTCTGAGCTCCTACGAGCAGTACTTC.

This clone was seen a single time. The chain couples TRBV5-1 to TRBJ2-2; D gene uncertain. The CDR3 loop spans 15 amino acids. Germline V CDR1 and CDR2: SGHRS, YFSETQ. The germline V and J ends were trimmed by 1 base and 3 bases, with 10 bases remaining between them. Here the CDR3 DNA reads TGCGCCAGCAGCTTGTGGCAGGACCACACCGGGGAGCTGTTTTTT. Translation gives CASSLWQDHTGELFF. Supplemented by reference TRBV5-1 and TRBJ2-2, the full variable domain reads KAGVTQTPRYLIKTRGQQVTLSCSPISGHRSVSWYQQTPGQGLQFLFEYFSETQRNKGNFPGRFSGRQFSNSRSEMNVSTLELGDSALYLCASSLWQDHTGELFFGEGSRLTVL.